The entry below gives a single T cell receptor (beta chain) sequence along with its context. This sample stems from a study of blood T cell repertoires in COVID-19. The overall study: T cells, B-cell-depleted T cells, or PBMCs supplied cDNA or gDNA.

Sequencing used immunoSEQ multiplex PCR; TCRdb keeps in-frame clones, though not all of them. The repertoire has some 350,000 clones, about 90% of them found once; the top ten carry around 3.3%. Source material: peripheral blood. The sequence came from a woman under 30 who had recovered from COVID-19.

The CDR3 region is CAWMGLDRANEKLFF. CDR3 nucleotides: TGTGCCTGGATGGGTTTGGACAGAGCTAATGAAAAACTGTTTTTT. J is TRBJ1-4 and V is TRBV30; the D gene is possibly TRBD1 (6 bases). V was pared by 4 bases and J by 3 bases, with 15 bases between. Germline V lookup: CDR1 GTSNPN, CDR2 SVGIG (reference sequence). This CDR3 spans 15 amino acids.